A single count supports the clone carrying this T cell receptor (beta chain). This CDR3 is 16 amino acids long. Unmatched junction bases numbered 7, after V lost 4 bases and J lost 0 bases. Germline values: CDR1 SGDLS, CDR2 YYNGEE. The data belong to a study of control samples from healthy donors and cancer patients. Assay: immunoSEQ multiplex PCR; the TCRdb copy retains only in-frame clones and omits some. The data contain 95,000 to 150,000 clones, approximately 88% of them singletons. The TCR comes from a man aged 40-49 years in good health. Sequenced material: blood. The chain carries TRBV9 and TRBJ1-5, with 7 bases that match TRBD1. The CDR3 DNA reads TGTGCCAGCAGCCCGACAGGGCAGGATAGCAATCAGCCCCAGCATTTT. Its translation is CASSPTGQDSNQPQHF.